This TCR beta chain originates from a study of control samples from healthy donors and cancer patients. Assay: immunoSEQ multiplex PCR; the TCRdb copy retains only in-frame clones and omits some. In the table there are over 150,000 clones, 95% to 96% of which are singletons. Deletions cut 4 bases from V and 13 bases from J, with 11 bases between. This CDR3 comprises 10 residues. CDR1 is SNHLY, CDR2 FYNNEI, per germline. The sequenced sample was blood. The chain employs TRBV2 and TRBJ2-7; D gene uncertain. The receptor was derived from a woman aged 30 to 39 in good health. CDR3 loop: CASSGMFSYF. Written as DNA, the CDR3 is TGTGCCAGCAGTGGGATGTTCTCTTACTTC. The full variable domain, completed using reference TRBV2 and TRBJ2-7, is EPEVTQTPSHQVTQMGQEVILRCVPISNHLYFYWYRQILGQKVEFLVSFYNNEISEKSEIFDDQFSVERPDGSNFTLKIRSTKLEDSAMYFCASSGMFSYFGPGTRLTVT.